This TCR beta chain was profiled in a study of shared clonotypes between healthy human individuals. Findings and limits, study-wide: Inspection by rarefaction showed sorted-subset sequencing to be incomplete despite large depth.

The V and J ends lost 6 bases and 0 bases respectively, with 9 bases between them. The CDR3 has 14 amino acids. In germline, CDR1 is MNHEY, CDR2 SVGAGI. This clone was counted once. Its antigen remains unidentified. Other DNA sequences in the sample encode the same CDR3. Donors were healthy HIV-negative adults without recently reported acute infections or vaccinations. Only in-frame clones appear in the TCRdb table, and some are missing; sequencing was by immunoSEQ multiplex PCR. Among millions of clones listed, 90% to 95% were seen once. The J gene is TRBJ1-3, the V gene TRBV6-5; weak D call: TRBD1 (5 bases). Input material: naive CD4+ T cells sorted from blood. Subset given: CD45RA+ positively selected. This TCR derives from a man younger than 35 in good health. Here the CDR3 DNA reads TGTGCCAGCAGGAGACAGAGCTCTGGAAACACCATATATTTT. The encoded protein is CASRRQSSGNTIYF.